These T cell receptor beta chains were read from a single sample in a study of T cells in Graves' hyperthyroidism and ophthalmopathy. TCRdb re-analysed the multiplex PCR reads in MiXCR, keeping a single row per CDR3 protein. The table shows hundreds of thousands of distinct CDR3 sequences, with roughly 46% occurring only once. The sequenced sample was peripheral blood or thyroid tissue (not recorded which). The receptors come from an adult man with Graves' disease, either hyperthyroidism or ophthalmopathy (not recorded which). Each CDR3 is given with its conserved first and last residue. Each record gives: CDR3 protein, J gene, V gene.

CDR3aa: CASRAPTGNLSF
j_gene: TRBJ2-7
v_gene: TRBV6-6

CDR3aa: CASSEYNSNQPQHF
j_gene: TRBJ1-5
v_gene: TRBV25-1

CDR3aa: CASSPLAGGTGELFF
j_gene: TRBJ2-2
v_gene: TRBV19

CDR3aa: CASSYEGGSGGYTIYF
j_gene: TRBJ1-3
v_gene: TRBV7-9

CDR3aa: CSVERGTGLRETQYF
j_gene: TRBJ2-5
v_gene: TRBV29-1

CDR3aa: CASSLRMTGGGYTF
j_gene: TRBJ1-2
v_gene: TRBV27

CDR3aa: CASSGRRDEQYF
j_gene: TRBJ2-7
v_gene: TRBV7-9

CDR3aa: CASSYRGVNTGELFF
j_gene: TRBJ2-2
v_gene: TRBV6-5

CDR3aa: CASSVQGGVSNQPQHF
j_gene: TRBJ1-5
v_gene: TRBV24-1

CDR3aa: CANTGTDNEQYF
j_gene: TRBJ2-7
v_gene: TRBV9

CDR3aa: CASSPSIGQGPSTQYF
j_gene: TRBJ2-5
v_gene: TRBV6-5

CDR3aa: CASSLEPTGSGNTIYF
j_gene: TRBJ1-3
v_gene: TRBV5-1

CDR3aa: CSARGTSGLGLQETQYF
j_gene: TRBJ2-5
v_gene: TRBV20-1

CDR3aa: CASSSANTGELFF
j_gene: TRBJ2-2
v_gene: TRBV6-6

CDR3aa: CASSLDGTDYEQYF
j_gene: TRBJ2-7
v_gene: TRBV7-2

CDR3aa: CATSRVEDVWANEKLFF
j_gene: TRBJ1-4
v_gene: TRBV15

CDR3aa: CASSLVAGDEQYF
j_gene: TRBJ2-7
v_gene: TRBV7-6

CDR3aa: CAAGLAGGYEQYF
j_gene: TRBJ2-7
v_gene: TRBV10-3

CDR3aa: CATSRDRSSAYGYTF
j_gene: TRBJ1-2
v_gene: TRBV15

CDR3aa: CASSPGVSNQPQHF
j_gene: TRBJ1-5
v_gene: TRBV7-9

CDR3aa: CASSPTGPYGYTF
j_gene: TRBJ1-2
v_gene: TRBV12-3/TRBV12-4

CDR3aa: CASSRTGWGDGYTF
j_gene: TRBJ1-2
v_gene: TRBV2

CDR3aa: CASSLAFGNTIYF
j_gene: TRBJ1-3
v_gene: TRBV7-9

CDR3aa: CASSIRVRLLNQPQHF
j_gene: TRBJ1-5
v_gene: TRBV19

CDR3aa: CASSTRDRGHGGTEAFF
j_gene: TRBJ1-1
v_gene: TRBV11-1

CDR3aa: CASSRRDDQPQHF
j_gene: TRBJ1-5
v_gene: TRBV7-9

CDR3aa: CASSNSLLAGGNDEQYF
j_gene: TRBJ2-7
v_gene: TRBV9

CDR3aa: CASSSDVRSYEQYF
j_gene: TRBJ2-7
v_gene: TRBV9

CDR3aa: CASRQWTGDTEAFF
j_gene: TRBJ1-1
v_gene: TRBV12-3/TRBV12-4

CDR3aa: CATSSARADTLNSPLHF
j_gene: TRBJ1-6
v_gene: TRBV15

CDR3aa: CASSQVGLRETQYF
j_gene: TRBJ2-5
v_gene: TRBV9

CDR3aa: CAWSVGGGFSGNTIYF
j_gene: TRBJ1-3
v_gene: TRBV2

CDR3aa: CASSGRLAGGPDEQYF
j_gene: TRBJ2-7
v_gene: TRBV25-1

CDR3aa: CASSLTDFSFTF
j_gene: TRBJ1-2
v_gene: TRBV28

CDR3aa: CSVQGNSNYGYTF
j_gene: TRBJ1-2
v_gene: TRBV29-1

CDR3aa: CASTEDRGGYQPQHF
j_gene: TRBJ1-5
v_gene: TRBV2

CDR3aa: CSARERGTNEKLFF
j_gene: TRBJ1-4
v_gene: TRBV20-1

CDR3aa: CASSETPTGQYF
j_gene: TRBJ2-7
v_gene: TRBV2

CDR3aa: CASSPTGPGEAFF
j_gene: TRBJ1-1
v_gene: TRBV7-9

CDR3aa: CASSQLVSGQETQYF
j_gene: TRBJ2-5
v_gene: TRBV7-8

CDR3aa: CASSGGANEKLFF
j_gene: TRBJ1-4
v_gene: TRBV2

CDR3aa: CSARAGGNTEAFF
j_gene: TRBJ1-1
v_gene: TRBV20-1

CDR3aa: CASSPTGQTTRETQYF
j_gene: TRBJ2-5
v_gene: TRBV7-3

CDR3aa: CASSLIMGFVNQPQHF
j_gene: TRBJ1-5
v_gene: TRBV12-3/TRBV12-4